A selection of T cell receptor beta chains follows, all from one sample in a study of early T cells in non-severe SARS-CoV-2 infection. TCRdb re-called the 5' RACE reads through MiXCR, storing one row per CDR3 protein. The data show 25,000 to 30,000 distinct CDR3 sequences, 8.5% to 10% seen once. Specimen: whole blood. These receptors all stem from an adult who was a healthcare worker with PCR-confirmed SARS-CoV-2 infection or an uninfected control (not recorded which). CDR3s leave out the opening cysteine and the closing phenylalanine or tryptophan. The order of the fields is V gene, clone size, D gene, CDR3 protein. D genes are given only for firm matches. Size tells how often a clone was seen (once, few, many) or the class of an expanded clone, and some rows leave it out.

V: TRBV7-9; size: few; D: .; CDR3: ASSTIAGRTTDTQY
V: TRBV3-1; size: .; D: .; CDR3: ASSQEYSVQLNGYT
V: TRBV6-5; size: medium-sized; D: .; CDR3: ASSPRQSRYGYT
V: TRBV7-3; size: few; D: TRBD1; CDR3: ASSLRLPGQGNKETQY
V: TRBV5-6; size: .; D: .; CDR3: ASSRPGDSFFEKLF
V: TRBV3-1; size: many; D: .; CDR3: ASSQPPGLAQY
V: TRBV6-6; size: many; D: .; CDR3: ASSYGVGTEAF
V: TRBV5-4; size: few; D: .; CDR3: ASSWGANTEAF
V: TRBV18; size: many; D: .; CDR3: ASSPTGYSNQPQH
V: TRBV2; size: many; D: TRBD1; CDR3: ASNRGLAF